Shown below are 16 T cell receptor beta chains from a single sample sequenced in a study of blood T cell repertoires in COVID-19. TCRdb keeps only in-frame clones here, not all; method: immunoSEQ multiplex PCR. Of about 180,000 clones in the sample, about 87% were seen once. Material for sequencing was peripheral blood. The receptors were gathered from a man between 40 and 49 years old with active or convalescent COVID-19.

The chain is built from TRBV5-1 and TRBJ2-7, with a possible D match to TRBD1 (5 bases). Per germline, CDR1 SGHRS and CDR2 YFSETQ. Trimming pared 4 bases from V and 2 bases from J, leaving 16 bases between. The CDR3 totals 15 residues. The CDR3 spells CASSPLGDSAYEQYF. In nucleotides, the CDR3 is TGCGCCAGCAGCCCCTTGGGTGACAGCGCCTACGAGCAGTACTTC. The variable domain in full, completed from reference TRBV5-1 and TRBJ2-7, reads KAGVTQTPRYLIKTRGQQVTLSCSPISGHRSVSWYQQTPGQGLQFLFEYFSETQRNKGNFPGRFSGRQFSNSRSEMNVSTLELGDSALYLCASSPLGDSAYEQYFGPGTRLTVT.

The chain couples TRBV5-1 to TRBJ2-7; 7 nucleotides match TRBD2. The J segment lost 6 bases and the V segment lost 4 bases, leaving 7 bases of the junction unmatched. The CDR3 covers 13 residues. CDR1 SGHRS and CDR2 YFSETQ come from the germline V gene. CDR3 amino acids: CASSSGVGSEQYF. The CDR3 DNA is TGCGCCAGCAGCAGCGGGGTAGGATCCGAGCAGTACTTC.

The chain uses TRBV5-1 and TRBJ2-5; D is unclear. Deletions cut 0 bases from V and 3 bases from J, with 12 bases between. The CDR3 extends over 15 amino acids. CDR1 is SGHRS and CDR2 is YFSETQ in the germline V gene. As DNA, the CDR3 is TGCGCCAGCAGCTTGGTCCGGGTGCCGGAAGAGACCCAGTACTTC. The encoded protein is CASSLVRVPEETQYF.

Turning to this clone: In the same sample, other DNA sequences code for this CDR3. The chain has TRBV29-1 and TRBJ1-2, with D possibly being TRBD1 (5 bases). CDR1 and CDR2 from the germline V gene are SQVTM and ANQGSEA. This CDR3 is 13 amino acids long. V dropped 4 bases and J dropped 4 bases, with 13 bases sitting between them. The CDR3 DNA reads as TGCAGCGTTGTAGGGGAAACGGCCTATGGCTACACCTTC. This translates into CSVVGETAYGYTF.

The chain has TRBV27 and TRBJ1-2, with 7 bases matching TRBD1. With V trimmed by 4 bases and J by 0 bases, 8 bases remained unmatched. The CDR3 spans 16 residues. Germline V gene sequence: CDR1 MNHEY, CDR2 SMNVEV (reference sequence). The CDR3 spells CASSSSATGPNYGYTF. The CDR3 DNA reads TGTGCCAGCAGTTCCTCCGCGACAGGGCCTAACTATGGCTACACCTTC.

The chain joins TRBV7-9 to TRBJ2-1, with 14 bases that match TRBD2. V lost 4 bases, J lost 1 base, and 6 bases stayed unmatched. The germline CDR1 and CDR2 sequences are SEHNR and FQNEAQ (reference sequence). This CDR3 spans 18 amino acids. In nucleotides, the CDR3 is TGTGCCAGCAGCTCCGGACTAGCGGGGGGACGTTCCTACAATGAGCAGTTCTTC. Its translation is CASSSGLAGGRSYNEQFF.

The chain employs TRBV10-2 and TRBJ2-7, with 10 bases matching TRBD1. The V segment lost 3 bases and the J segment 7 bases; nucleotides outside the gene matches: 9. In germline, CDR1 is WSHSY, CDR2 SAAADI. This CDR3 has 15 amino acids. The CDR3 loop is CASSDVGTGAEEQYF. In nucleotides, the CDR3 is TGCGCCAGCAGTGATGTCGGGACAGGGGCTGAGGAGCAGTACTTC.

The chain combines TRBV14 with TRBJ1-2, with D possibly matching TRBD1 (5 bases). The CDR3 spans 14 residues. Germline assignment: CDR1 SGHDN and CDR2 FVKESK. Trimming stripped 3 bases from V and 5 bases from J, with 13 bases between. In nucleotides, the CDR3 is TGTGCCAGCAGCCAGCCAGGGAAGCCTTATGGCTACACCTTC. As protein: CASSQPGKPYGYTF.

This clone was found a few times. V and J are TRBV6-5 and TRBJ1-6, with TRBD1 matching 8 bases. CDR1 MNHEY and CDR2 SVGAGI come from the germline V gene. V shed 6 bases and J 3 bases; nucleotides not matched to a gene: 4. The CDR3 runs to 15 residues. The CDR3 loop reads CASSQDRGYNSPLHF. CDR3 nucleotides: TGTGCCAGCAGCCAAGACAGGGGCTATAATTCACCCCTCCACTTT.

The CDR3: CASSAAPLAGGGNTIYF. In DNA, the CDR3 is TGTGCCAGCAGCGCAGCCCCTTTAGCGGGAGGAGGAAACACCATATATTTT. The chain joins TRBV9 to TRBJ1-3; D remains ambiguous. Germline assignment: CDR1 SGDLS and CDR2 YYNGEE. V was shortened by 3 bases and J by 4 bases, with 20 bases between the two germline ends. The CDR3 contains 17 residues.

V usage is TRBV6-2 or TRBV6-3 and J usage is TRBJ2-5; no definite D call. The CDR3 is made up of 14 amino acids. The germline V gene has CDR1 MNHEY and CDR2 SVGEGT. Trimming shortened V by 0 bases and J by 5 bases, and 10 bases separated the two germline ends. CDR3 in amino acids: CASSYSVRWETQYF. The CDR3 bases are TGTGCCAGCAGTTACTCGGTCCGGTGGGAGACCCAGTACTTC.

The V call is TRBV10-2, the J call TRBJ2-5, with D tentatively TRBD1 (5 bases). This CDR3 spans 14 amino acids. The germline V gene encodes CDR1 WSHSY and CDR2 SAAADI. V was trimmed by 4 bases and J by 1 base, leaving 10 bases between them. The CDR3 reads CASSGGSIQETQYF. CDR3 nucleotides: TGCGCCAGCAGTGGGGGCAGCATCCAAGAGACCCAGTACTTC.

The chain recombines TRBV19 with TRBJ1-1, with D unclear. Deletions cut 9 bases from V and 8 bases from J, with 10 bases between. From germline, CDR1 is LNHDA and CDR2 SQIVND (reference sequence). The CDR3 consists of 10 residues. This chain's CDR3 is CASWASEAFF. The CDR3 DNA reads TGTGCCAGCTGGGCCTCGGAAGCTTTCTTT.

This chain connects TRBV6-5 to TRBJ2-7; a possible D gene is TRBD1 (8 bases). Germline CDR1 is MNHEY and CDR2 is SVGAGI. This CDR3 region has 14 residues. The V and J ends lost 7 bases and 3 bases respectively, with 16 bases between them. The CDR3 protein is CASKRDRLDYEQYF. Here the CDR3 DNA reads TGTGCCAGCAAGCGGGACAGGTTAGACTACGAGCAGTACTTC.

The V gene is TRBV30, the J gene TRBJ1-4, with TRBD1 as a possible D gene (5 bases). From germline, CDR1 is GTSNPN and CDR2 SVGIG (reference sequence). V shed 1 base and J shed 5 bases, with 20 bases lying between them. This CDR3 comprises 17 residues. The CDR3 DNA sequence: TGTGCCTGGAGTGCCCGTCCCCCAGGGTCCTTCAATGAAAAACTGTTTTTT. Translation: CAWSARPPGSFNEKLFF.

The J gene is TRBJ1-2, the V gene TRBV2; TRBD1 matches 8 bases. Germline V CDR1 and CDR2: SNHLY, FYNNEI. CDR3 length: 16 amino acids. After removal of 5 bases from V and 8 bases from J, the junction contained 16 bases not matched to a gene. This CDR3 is CASSPQGARMGEGYTF. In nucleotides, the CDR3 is TGTGCCAGCAGTCCGCAGGGGGCGCGGATGGGAGAAGGCTACACCTTC.